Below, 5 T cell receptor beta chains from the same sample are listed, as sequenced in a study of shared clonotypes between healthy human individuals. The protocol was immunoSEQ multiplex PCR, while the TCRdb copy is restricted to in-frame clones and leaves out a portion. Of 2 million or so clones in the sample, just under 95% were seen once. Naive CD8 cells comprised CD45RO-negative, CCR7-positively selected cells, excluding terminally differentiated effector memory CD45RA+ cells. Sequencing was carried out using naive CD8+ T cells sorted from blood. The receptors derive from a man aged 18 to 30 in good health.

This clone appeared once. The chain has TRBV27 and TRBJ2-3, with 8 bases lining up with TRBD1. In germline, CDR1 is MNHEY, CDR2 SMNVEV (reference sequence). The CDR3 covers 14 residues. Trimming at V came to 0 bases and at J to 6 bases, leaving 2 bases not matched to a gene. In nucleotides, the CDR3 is TGTGCCAGCAGTTTATCCACAGGGGGGGATACGCAGTATTTT. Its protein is CASSLSTGGDTQYF.

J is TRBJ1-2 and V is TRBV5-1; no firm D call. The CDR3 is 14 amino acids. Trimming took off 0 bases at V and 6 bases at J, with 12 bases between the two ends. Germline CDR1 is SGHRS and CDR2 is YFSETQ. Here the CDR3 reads CASSLGSNGDGYTF. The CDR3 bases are TGCGCCAGCAGCTTGGGAAGTAATGGGGATGGCTACACCTTC. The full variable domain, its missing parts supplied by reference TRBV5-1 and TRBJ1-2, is KAGVTQTPRYLIKTRGQQVTLSCSPISGHRSVSWYQQTPGQGLQFLFEYFSETQRNKGNFPGRFSGRQFSNSRSEMNVSTLELGDSALYLCASSLGSNGDGYTFGSGTRLTVV.

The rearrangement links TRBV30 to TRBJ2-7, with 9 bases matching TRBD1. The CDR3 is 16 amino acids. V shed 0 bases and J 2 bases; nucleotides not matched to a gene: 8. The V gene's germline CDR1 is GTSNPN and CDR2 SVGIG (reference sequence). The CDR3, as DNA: TGTGCCTGGAGTGTACGACCGGGACAGGGCACCTACGAGCAGTACTTC. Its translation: CAWSVRPGQGTYEQYF.

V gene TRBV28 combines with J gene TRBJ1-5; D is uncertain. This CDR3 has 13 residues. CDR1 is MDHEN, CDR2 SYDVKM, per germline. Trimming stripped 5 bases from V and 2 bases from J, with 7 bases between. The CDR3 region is CASSIQGNQPQHF. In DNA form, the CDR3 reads TGTGCCAGCAGTATCCAGGGCAATCAGCCCCAGCATTTT.

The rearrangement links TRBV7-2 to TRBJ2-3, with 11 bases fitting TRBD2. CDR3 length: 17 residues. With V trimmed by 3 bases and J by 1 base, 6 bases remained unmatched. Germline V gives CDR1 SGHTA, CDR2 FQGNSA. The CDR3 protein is CASSFSGRAGGTDTQYF. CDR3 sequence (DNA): TGTGCCAGCAGCTTTAGCGGGAGGGCTGGTGGCACAGATACGCAGTATTTT.